One sample yielded the 12 T cell receptor beta chains listed below, sequenced in a study of spatial heterogeneity in lung cancer. TCRdb re-called the 5' RACE reads with MiXCR, one entry per CDR3 protein. The sample carries about 100,000 distinct CDR3 sequences, roughly a fifth recorded once. This sample's time point: blood at routine non-recurrence follow-up after resection. Sequenced material: PBMCs, taken at follow-up. The receptors stem from a male donor with early-stage non-small cell lung cancer.

The chain joins TRBV4-1 to TRBJ1-3; perhaps TRBD1 as D (6 bases). V was cut by 0 bases and J by 7 bases, with 10 bases left in between. This CDR3 has 14 residues. Germline CDR1 MGHRA, CDR2 YSYEKL. The CDR3 spells CASSQEQGGNTIYF. The CDR3 nucleotides read TGCGCCAGCAGCCAAGAACAGGGTGGCAACACCATATATTTT.

This clonotype was seen only a few times. The V call is TRBV7-2, the J call TRBJ2-2, with D uncertain. The V gene lost 1 base and the J gene lost 5 bases, with 2 bases spanning the gap. CDR3 size: 12 residues. Germline V gives CDR1 SGHTA, CDR2 FQGNSA. CDR3 bases: TGTGCCAGCAGCTTAGAAACCGGGGAGCTGTTTTTT. It encodes CASSLETGELFF.

The V gene is TRBV5-1, the J gene TRBJ2-1; TRBD2 is a possible D gene (5 bases). V was shortened by 1 base and J by 7 bases, with 15 bases between the two germline ends. Germline V gene sequence: CDR1 SGHRS, CDR2 YFSETQ. The CDR3 covers 15 residues. Here the CDR3 reads CASSLLADPPNEQFF. The DNA of the CDR3 is TGCGCCAGCAGCTTGCTAGCCGACCCCCCAAATGAGCAGTTCTTC.

This chain connects TRBV7-7 to TRBJ2-2, with D possibly called TRBD1 or TRBD2 (5 bases each). Trimming removed 3 bases at V and 5 bases at J, with 13 bases between. CDR1 SSHAT and CDR2 FNYEAQ come from the germline V gene (reference sequence). This CDR3 is 15 amino acids long. The CDR3 protein is CASSLDQGETGELFF. For the CDR3, the DNA is TGTGCCAGCAGCTTGGATCAGGGAGAAACCGGGGAGCTGTTTTTT.

This clonotype was detected many times. J is TRBJ2-3 and V is TRBV10-2; D is undetermined. V lost 3 bases and J lost 2, with 3 bases in between. This CDR3 is built from 12 residues. CDR1 and CDR2 (germline): WSHSY, SAAADI. Written as DNA, the CDR3 is TGCGCCAGCAGTGATATCACAGATACGCAGTATTTT. Translating gives CASSDITDTQYF.

This clonotype showed up many times. V and J are TRBV20-1 and TRBJ1-4; a weak D match, TRBD1 (5 bases). This CDR3 is built from 13 residues. Germline-derived CDR1 and CDR2 are DFQATT and SNEGSKA (reference sequence). Between the trimmed V and J ends, which lost 1 base and 7 bases, there was a span of 10 bases. The chain's CDR3 is CSARAGRGEKLFF. In DNA form, the CDR3 reads TGCAGTGCTAGAGCGGGTAGGGGTGAAAAACTGTTTTTT.

The chain employs TRBV6-5 and TRBJ2-1; 13 bases line up with TRBD2. Germline V gene lookup returns CDR1 MNHEY and CDR2 SVGAGI. V gave up 6 bases and J gave up 8 bases; unmatched junction bases: 7. The CDR3 covers 15 residues. CDR3 DNA sequence: TGTGCCAGCAGCTCCGGGACTAGCGGGAAGTATGAGCAGTTCTTC. This codes for CASSSGTSGKYEQFF.

This clonotype occurred many times. The chain combines TRBV6-1 with TRBJ1-4, with a tentative D call TRBD1 (6 bases). Germline loops: CDR1 MNHNS, CDR2 SASEGT. Trimming took 7 bases from V and 5 from J, leaving 8 bases between them. The CDR3 consists of 12 residues. The CDR3 DNA reads as TGTGCCAGCACCAGGGGCAATGAAAAACTGTTTTTT. Protein product: CASTRGNEKLFF.

This clonotype was detected only once. This chain uses TRBV3-1 with TRBJ1-1; no reliable D call. The V end lost 3 bases, the J end lost 1 base, and 9 bases lay between the germline ends. The V gene's germline CDR1 is LGHDT and CDR2 YNNKEL (reference sequence). CDR3 size: 14 residues. The DNA of the CDR3 is TGTGCCAGCAGCCATTGGGGAAAGAACACTGAAGCTTTCTTT. Amino acids: CASSHWGKNTEAFF.

This clonotype was seen a few times. The chain combines TRBV5-1 with TRBJ1-1; weak D call: TRBD1 (6 bases). Trimming cost V 3 bases and J 2 bases, with 11 bases left between them. CDR1 is SGHRS, CDR2 YFSETQ, per germline. CDR3 length equals 14 residues. CDR3 nucleotide sequence: TGCGCCAGCAGCTCCGGACAGCGCAACACTGAAGCTTTCTTT. Its translation: CASSSGQRNTEAFF.

This chain connects TRBV20-1 to TRBJ2-2, with a possible D match to TRBD2 (5 bases). This CDR3 has 17 amino acids. The V end was cut by 0 bases, the J end by 4 bases, with 18 bases between. Germline assignment: CDR1 DFQATT and CDR2 SNEGSKA (reference sequence). The CDR3 DNA reads TGCAGTGCTAGAGATGTCGGGGTCGGGCGTGGCACCGGGGAGCTGTTTTTT. It specifies CSARDVGVGRGTGELFF.

There are many counts of this clonotype. The V call is TRBV2, the J call TRBJ2-1; D is possibly TRBD2 (5 bases). Trimming cost V 8 bases and J 5 bases, with 10 bases left between them. The CDR3 sequence is 12 residues long. The germline V gene has CDR1 SNHLY and CDR2 FYNNEI. The CDR3 DNA is TGTGCCAGCCCGGGGTTGAACAATGAGCAGTTCTTC. Residues: CASPGLNNEQFF.